The clone carrying this T cell receptor beta chain was picked up one time. This entry comes from a study of blood T cell repertoires in COVID-19. Study-wide background: There were acute and convalescent COVID-19 samples, and they came from the United States, Italy and Spain. T cells, B-cell-depleted T cells, or PBMCs supplied cDNA or gDNA.

Original handling: Reference gene primer amplification gave estimated nucleated cell counts. The protocol was immunoSEQ multiplex PCR, while the TCRdb copy is restricted to in-frame clones and leaves out a portion. The V and J calls and clone size were taken over from that table, and D and trimming were inferred from the DNA. The sample carries around 170,000 clones, around 86% recorded once. The CDR3 totals 13 residues. Trimming cost V 6 bases and J 8 bases; bases outside gene matches: 6. This receptor was identified in a man aged 55 to 70 with COVID-19, enrolled during active disease. The sample taken for sequencing was peripheral blood. This chain uses TRBV12-3 or TRBV12-4 with TRBJ1-2, with TRBD1 identical over 10 bases. CDR3 region: CASSWDRGSGYTF. CDR3 in DNA: TGTGCCAGCAGCTGGGACAGGGGAAGCGGCTACACCTTC.